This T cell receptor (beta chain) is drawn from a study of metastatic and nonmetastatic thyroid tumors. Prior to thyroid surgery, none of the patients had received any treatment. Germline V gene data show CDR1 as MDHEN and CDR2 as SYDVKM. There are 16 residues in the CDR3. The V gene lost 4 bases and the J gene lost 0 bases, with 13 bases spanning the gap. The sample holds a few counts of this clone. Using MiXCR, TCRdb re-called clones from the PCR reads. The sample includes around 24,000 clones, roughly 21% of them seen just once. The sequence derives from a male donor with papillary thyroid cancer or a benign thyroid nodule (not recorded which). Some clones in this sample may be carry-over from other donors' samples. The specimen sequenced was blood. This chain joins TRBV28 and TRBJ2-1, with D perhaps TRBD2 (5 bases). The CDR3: CASSYLASGSYNEQFF. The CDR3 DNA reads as TGTGCCAGCAGTTATTTAGCGTCTGGCTCCTACAATGAGCAGTTCTTC.